Listed here are 14 T cell receptor beta chains from one sample, sequenced in a study of T cell repertoires in cytomegalovirus infection. Their target antigens are unknown. TCRdb re-analysed the reads in MiXCR, keeping a single row per CDR3 protein. This table holds about half a million distinct CDR3 sequences, about 44% found once. This specimen was cultured PBMCs, taken from culture after CMV antigen stimulation. All receptors derive from a human donor in good health (CMV status not recorded). Some clones in this sample may be carry-over from other donors' samples.

The chain combines TRBV20-1 with TRBJ2-6, with D unresolved. The CDR3 is 14 amino acids. Per germline, CDR1 DFQATT and CDR2 SNEGSKA (reference sequence). The V end lost 4 bases, the J end lost 0 bases, and 7 bases lay between the germline ends. This CDR3 reads CSATGSSGANVLTF. CDR3 in DNA: TGCAGTGCTACCGGCAGCTCTGGGGCCAACGTCCTGACTTTC.

The chain couples TRBV11-2 to TRBJ2-1; 13 positions agree with TRBD2. Germline V gene lookup returns CDR1 SGHAT and CDR2 FQNNGV. Trimming at V came to 3 bases and at J to 12 bases, leaving 11 bases not matched to a gene. The CDR3 consists of 16 residues. CDR3 in DNA: TGTGCCAGCAGCTTGTCAGCGGGACTAGCGGGAATTGGGCAGTTCTTC. Its protein product is CASSLSAGLAGIGQFF.

The genes are TRBV19 and TRBJ2-7; TRBD2 is a possible D gene (6 bases). This CDR3 has 13 amino acids. Germline-derived CDR1 and CDR2 are LNHDA and SQIVND (reference sequence). Trimming removed 5 bases at V and 6 bases at J, with 14 bases between. The CDR3, as DNA: TGTGCCAGTAGTGTCTCTCGGCGGGGCGAGCAGTACTTC. Translation: CASSVSRRGEQYF.

The chain joins TRBV7-2 to TRBJ2-7; D remains ambiguous. The V end was cut by 1 base, the J end by 3 bases, with 10 bases between. This CDR3 is built from 14 residues. Germline CDR1 reads SGHTA; CDR2 reads FQGNSA. This chain's CDR3 is CASSLGDVYYEQYF. CDR3 nucleotide sequence: TGTGCCAGCAGCTTAGGAGACGTCTACTACGAGCAGTACTTC. Complete variable domain (other parts from reference TRBV7-2 and TRBJ2-7): GAGVSQSPSNKVTEKGKDVELRCDPISGHTALYWYRQSLGQGLEFLIYFQGNSAPDKSGLPSDRFSAERTGGSVSTLTIQRTQQEDSAVYLCASSLGDVYYEQYFGPGTRLTVT.

The V gene is TRBV12-3 or TRBV12-4, the J gene TRBJ2-7; D uncertain. There are 13 residues in the CDR3. V lost 1 base and J 7 bases, leaving 11 bases between the germline ends. The CDR3 spells CASSLVNLGEQYF. The CDR3 nucleotides read TGTGCCAGCAGTTTAGTGAACCTTGGGGAGCAGTACTTC.

This clonotype has just a few counts. The CDR3 DNA reads as TGTGCCAGCAGCCCACGACAGGGTGGTGAAAAACTGTTTTTT. It is translated as CASSPRQGGEKLFF. The J gene is TRBJ1-4, the V gene TRBV7-2; TRBD1 matches at 7 bases. Germline V lookup: CDR1 SGHTA, CDR2 FQGNSA. The CDR3 consists of 14 residues. Trimming at V came to 5 bases and at J to 7 bases, leaving 7 bases not matched to a gene. The entire variable domain, with the rest obtained from reference TRBV7-2 and TRBJ1-4, is as follows: GAGVSQSPSNKVTEKGKDVELRCDPISGHTALYWYRQSLGQGLEFLIYFQGNSAPDKSGLPSDRFSAERTGGSVSTLTIQRTQQEDSAVYLCASSPRQGGEKLFFGSGTQLSVL.

The V call is TRBV27, the J call TRBJ2-7, with D tentatively TRBD1 or TRBD2 (5 bases each). Between the trimmed V and J ends, which lost 0 bases and 0 bases, there was a span of 12 bases. Germline values: CDR1 MNHEY, CDR2 SMNVEV (reference sequence). CDR3 length equals 16 residues. The CDR3 region is CASSLSGVGSSYEQYF. In nucleotides, the CDR3 is TGTGCCAGCAGTTTATCGGGGGTGGGGAGCTCCTACGAGCAGTACTTC.

The gene calls are TRBV7-2 and TRBJ1-2, with 8 bases fitting TRBD1. Looked up from germline, CDR1 is SGHTA and CDR2 is FQGNSA. The CDR3 is made up of 15 amino acids. Losses at the gene ends were 5 bases for V and 4 bases for J; bases not matched to a gene: 9. CDR3 amino acids: CASSRQVTGAYGYTF. The CDR3, as DNA: TGTGCCAGCAGCCGCCAGGTGACAGGGGCCTATGGCTACACCTTC.

On this clonotype itself: One base away lies a much larger clone, so this may be a sequencing read error. The J gene is TRBJ1-2, the V gene TRBV7-9; D call uncertain. The germline CDR1 and CDR2 sequences are SEHNR and FQNEAQ (reference sequence). Trimming removed 5 bases at V and 3 bases at J, with 10 bases between. The CDR3 is made up of 13 amino acids. CDR3 coding DNA: TGTGCCAGCAGCCCAGGTGAAGACTATGGCTACACCTTC. Translated: CASSPGEDYGYTF. The variable domain in full, completed from reference TRBV7-9 and TRBJ1-2, reads DTGVSQNPRHKITKRGQNVTFRCDPISEHNRLYWYRQTLGQGPEFLTYFQNEAQLEKSRLLSDRFSAERPKGSFSTLEIQRTEQGDSAMYLCASSPGEDYGYTFGSGTRLTVV.

The chain uses TRBV20-1 and TRBJ2-1; maybe TRBD2 (5 bases). V lost 0 bases, J lost 6 bases, and 15 bases lay in between. Germline CDR1 reads DFQATT; CDR2 reads SNEGSKA (reference sequence). The CDR3 sequence is 15 residues long. The CDR3 region has the DNA TGCAGTGCTAGAGAGGTCGGGGTGAGAGGCAATGAGCAGTTCTTC. Protein product: CSAREVGVRGNEQFF.

The chain has TRBV6-2 or TRBV6-3 and TRBJ2-1; tentatively, D is TRBD1 (5 bases). The CDR3 is 13 residues long. Between the trimmed V and J ends, which lost 10 bases and 0 bases, there was a span of 10 bases. Germline CDR1 and CDR2: MNHEY and SVGEGT. CDR3 DNA sequence: TGTGCCACACAGGATAGCTCCTACAATGAGCAGTTCTTC. This encodes CATQDSSYNEQFF.

In this sample, this clonotype turned up a few times. CDR3 sequence (DNA): TGTGCCAGCGGGGGACAGAGTAGCAATCAGCCCCAGCATTTT. Residues: CASGGQSSNQPQHF. The rearrangement links TRBV6-4 to TRBJ1-5; 7 bases align to TRBD1. Germline CDR1 reads MRHNA; CDR2 reads SNTAGT. J was trimmed by 0 bases and V by 8 bases; bases with no gene match: 4. The CDR3 length is 14 residues.

In its sample, this clonotype was seen a few times. The chain has TRBV6-2 or TRBV6-3 and TRBJ1-5, with no clear D. V dropped 6 bases and J dropped 0 bases, with 9 bases sitting between them. This CDR3 contains 14 residues. Germline V gene sequence: CDR1 MNHEY, CDR2 SVGEGT. The CDR3 protein is CASSISSSNQPQHF. The CDR3 bases are TGTGCCAGCAGCATTAGTAGTAGCAATCAGCCCCAGCATTTT.

This chain connects TRBV7-6 to TRBJ1-1; a weak D match, TRBD1 (6 bases). V dropped 4 bases and J dropped 5 bases, with 20 bases sitting between them. The CDR3 has 16 amino acids. Germline CDR1 SGHVS, CDR2 FNYEAQ. In DNA form, the CDR3 reads TGTGCCAGCAGCTCCAAGGCCGGGACGAGGGGGACTGAAGCTTTCTTT. Protein sequence: CASSSKAGTRGTEAFF.